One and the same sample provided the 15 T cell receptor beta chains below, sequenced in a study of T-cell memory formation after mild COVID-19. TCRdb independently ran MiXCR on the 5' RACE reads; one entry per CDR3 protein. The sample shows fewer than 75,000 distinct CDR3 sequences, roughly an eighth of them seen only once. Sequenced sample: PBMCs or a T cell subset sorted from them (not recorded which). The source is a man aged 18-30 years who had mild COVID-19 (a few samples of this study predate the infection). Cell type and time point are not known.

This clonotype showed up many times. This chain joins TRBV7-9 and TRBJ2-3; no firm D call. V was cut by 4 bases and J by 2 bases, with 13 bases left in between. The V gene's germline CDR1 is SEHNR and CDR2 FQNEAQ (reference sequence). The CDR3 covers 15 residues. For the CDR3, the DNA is TGTGCCAGCAGCTCCCGACTGCCAGTCACAGATACGCAGTATTTT. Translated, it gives CASSSRLPVTDTQYF.

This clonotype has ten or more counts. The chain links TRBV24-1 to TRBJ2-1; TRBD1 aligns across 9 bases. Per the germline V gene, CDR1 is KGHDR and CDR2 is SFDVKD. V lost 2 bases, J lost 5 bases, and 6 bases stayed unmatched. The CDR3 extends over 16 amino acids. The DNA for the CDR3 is TGTGCCACCAGTGATTCCGGGACAGGGACGCACAATGAGCAGTTCTTC. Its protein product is CATSDSGTGTHNEQFF.

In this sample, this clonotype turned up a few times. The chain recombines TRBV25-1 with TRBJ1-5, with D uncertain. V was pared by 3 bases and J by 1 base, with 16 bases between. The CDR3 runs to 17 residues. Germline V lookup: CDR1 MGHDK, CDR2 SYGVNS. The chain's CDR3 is CASSDSRGSGSNQPQHF. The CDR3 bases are TGTGCCAGCAGTGACTCCCGGGGTAGTGGGAGCAATCAGCCCCAGCATTTT.

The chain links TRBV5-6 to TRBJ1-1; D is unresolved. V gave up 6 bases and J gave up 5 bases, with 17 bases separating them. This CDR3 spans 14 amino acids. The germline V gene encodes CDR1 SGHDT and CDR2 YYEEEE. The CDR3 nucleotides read TGTGCCAGCACCCTTTATAGCGTTAGGACTGAAGCTTTCTTT. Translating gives CASTLYSVRTEAFF.

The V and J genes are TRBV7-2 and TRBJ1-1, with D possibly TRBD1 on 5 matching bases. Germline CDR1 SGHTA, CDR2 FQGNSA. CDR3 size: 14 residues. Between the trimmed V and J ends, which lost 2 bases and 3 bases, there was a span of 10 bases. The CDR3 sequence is CASSLQGMDTEAFF. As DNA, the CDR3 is TGTGCCAGCAGCTTACAGGGCATGGACACTGAAGCTTTCTTT.

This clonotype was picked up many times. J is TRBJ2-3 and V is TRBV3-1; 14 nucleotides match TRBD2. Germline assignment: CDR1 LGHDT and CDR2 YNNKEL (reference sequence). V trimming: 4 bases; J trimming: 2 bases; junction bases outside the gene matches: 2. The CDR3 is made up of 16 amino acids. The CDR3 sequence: CASSPGLAGVTDTQYF. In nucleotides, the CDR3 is TGTGCCAGCAGCCCGGGACTAGCGGGGGTCACAGATACGCAGTATTTT.

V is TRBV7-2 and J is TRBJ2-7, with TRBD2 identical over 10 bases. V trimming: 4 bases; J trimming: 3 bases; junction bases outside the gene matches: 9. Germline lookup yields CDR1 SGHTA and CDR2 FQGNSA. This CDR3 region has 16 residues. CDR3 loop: CASSSLAGGWDYEQYF. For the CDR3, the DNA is TGTGCCAGCAGCTCCTTAGCGGGGGGCTGGGACTACGAGCAGTACTTC.

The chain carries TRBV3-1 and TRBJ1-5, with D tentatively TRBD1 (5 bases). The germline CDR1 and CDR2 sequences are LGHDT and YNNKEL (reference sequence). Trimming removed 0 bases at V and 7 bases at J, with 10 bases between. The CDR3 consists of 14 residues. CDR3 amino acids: CASSQDPRDQPQHF. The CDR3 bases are TGTGCCAGCAGCCAAGACCCCAGGGACCAGCCCCAGCATTTT.

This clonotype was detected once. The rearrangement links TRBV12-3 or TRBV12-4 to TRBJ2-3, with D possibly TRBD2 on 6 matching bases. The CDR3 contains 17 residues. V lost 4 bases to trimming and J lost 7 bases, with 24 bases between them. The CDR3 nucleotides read TGTGCCAGCAGTTACCGGGGGATACGGATGCTCGGGCATACGCAGTATTTT. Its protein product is CASSYRGIRMLGHTQYF.

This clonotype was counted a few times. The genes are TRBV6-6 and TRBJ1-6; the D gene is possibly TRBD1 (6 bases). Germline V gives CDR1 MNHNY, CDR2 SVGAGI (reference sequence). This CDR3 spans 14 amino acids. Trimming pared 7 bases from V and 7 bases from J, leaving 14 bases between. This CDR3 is CASIGTTGNSPLHF. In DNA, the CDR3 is TGTGCCAGCATAGGAACTACAGGGAATTCACCCCTCCACTTT.

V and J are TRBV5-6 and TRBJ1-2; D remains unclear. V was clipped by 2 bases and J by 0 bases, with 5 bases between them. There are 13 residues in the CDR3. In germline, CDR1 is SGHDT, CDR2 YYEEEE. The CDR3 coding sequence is TGTGCCAGCAGCTTCGAAGCTAACTATGGCTACACCTTC. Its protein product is CASSFEANYGYTF.

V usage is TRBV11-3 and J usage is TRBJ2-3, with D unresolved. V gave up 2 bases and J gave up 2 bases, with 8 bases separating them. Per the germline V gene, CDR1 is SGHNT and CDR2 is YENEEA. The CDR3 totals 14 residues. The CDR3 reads CASSLSGPTDTQYF. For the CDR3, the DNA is TGTGCCAGCAGCTTATCAGGCCCCACAGATACGCAGTATTTT.

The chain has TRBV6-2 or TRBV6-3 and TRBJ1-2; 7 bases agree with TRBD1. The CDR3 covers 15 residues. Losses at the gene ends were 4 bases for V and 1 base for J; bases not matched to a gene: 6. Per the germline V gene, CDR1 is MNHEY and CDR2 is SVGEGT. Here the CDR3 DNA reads TGTGCCAGCAGTTTAACCGGGACAGTTAACTATGGCTACACCTTC. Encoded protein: CASSLTGTVNYGYTF.

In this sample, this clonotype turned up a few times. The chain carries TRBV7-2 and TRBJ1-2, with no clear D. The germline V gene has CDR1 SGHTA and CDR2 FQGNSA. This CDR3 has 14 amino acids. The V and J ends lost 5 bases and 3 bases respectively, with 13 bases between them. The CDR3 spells CASSTRRPYYGYTF. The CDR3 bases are TGTGCCAGCAGCACAAGGCGGCCCTACTATGGCTACACCTTC.

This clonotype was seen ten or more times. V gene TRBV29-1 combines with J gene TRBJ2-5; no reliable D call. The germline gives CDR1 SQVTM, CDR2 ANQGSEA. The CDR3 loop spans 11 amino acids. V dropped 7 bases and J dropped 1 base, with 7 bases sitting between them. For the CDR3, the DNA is TGCAGCGCGGACCCCCAAGAGACCCAGTACTTC. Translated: CSADPQETQYF.